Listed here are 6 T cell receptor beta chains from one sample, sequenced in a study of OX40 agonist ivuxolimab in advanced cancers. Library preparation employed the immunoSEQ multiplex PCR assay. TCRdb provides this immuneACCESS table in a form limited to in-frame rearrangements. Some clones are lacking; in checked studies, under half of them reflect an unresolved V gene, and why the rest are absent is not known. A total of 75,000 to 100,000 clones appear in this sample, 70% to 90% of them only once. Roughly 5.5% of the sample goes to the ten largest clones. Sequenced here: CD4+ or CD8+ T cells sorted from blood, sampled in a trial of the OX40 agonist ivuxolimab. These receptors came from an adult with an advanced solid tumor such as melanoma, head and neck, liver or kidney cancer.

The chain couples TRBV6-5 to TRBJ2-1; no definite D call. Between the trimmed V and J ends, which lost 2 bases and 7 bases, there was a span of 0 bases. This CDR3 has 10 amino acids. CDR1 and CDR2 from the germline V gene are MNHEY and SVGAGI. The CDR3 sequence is CASSYNEQFF. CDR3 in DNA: TGTGCCAGCAGTTACAATGAGCAGTTCTTC.

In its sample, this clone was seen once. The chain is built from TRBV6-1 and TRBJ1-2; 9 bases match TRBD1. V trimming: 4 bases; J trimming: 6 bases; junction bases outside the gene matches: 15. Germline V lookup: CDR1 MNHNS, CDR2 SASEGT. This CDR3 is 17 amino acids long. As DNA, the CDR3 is TGTGCCAGCAGTGTGAGGGGGACAGGGAGAGGAATGCATGGCTACACCTTC. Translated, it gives CASSVRGTGRGMHGYTF.

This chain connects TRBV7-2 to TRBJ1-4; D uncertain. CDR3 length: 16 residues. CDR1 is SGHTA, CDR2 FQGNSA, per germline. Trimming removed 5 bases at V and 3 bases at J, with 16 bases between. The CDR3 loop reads CASSPFRRAANEKLFF. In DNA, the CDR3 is TGTGCCAGCAGCCCTTTTAGGCGAGCCGCTAATGAAAAACTGTTTTTT.

The CDR3 spells CASWSGQHADGYTF. In DNA, the CDR3 is TGTGCCAGTTGGTCGGGACAACATGCGGATGGCTACACCTTC. The chain couples TRBV19 to TRBJ1-2, with D possibly TRBD1 on 6 matching bases. The germline gives CDR1 LNHDA, CDR2 SQIVND (reference sequence). The V gene lost 8 bases and the J gene lost 6 bases, with 19 bases spanning the gap. The CDR3 totals 14 residues.

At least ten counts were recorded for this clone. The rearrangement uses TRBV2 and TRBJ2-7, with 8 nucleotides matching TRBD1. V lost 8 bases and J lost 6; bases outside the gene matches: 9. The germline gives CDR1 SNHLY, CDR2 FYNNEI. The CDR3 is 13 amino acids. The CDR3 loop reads CASGRDRLAEQYF. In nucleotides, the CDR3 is TGTGCCAGCGGCCGGGACAGGTTGGCCGAGCAGTACTTC.

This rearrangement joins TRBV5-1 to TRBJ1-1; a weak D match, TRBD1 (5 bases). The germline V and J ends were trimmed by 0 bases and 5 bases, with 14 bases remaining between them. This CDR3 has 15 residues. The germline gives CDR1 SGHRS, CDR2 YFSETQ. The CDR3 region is CASSLAGVGVTEAFF. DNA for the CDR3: TGCGCCAGCAGCTTGGCCGGCGTAGGGGTTACTGAAGCTTTCTTT.